This T cell receptor beta chain emerged from a study of tumor and adjacent non-tumor tissue in lung cancer. Study-level results: Significantly higher TCR diversity was found in tumor than normal lung.

The template was RNA from unsorted bulk tissue. The normal lung tissue was taken more than 3 cm from the tumor edge. Concerning this clonotype: The antigen is undetermined. A read error may account for a junction end that differs from germline.

The library came from three nested PCR rounds adapted from ARM-PCR protocols. TCRdb re-called the multiplex PCR reads with MiXCR, one entry per CDR3 protein. The table records 60,000 to 90,000 distinct CDR3 sequences, 65% to 75% of them present only once. The CDR3 loop spans 15 amino acids. Germline CDR1 and CDR2: MGHRA and YSYEKL. The chain carries TRBV4-1 and TRBJ2-3; no reliable D call. The sequenced material came from distant non-tumor lung tissue. The TCR originated in a woman in her forties or fifties with non-small cell lung cancer. CDR3 protein: CAGSQPERPADTQYF. The CDR3 DNA reads as TGCGCCGGCAGCCAGCCGGAACGGCCCGCGGATACACAGTATTTT.